These T cell receptor beta chains were read from a single sample in a study of cytomegalovirus exposure and HLA in healthy donors. The method was immunoSEQ multiplex PCR; TCRdb's version includes in-frame clones alone and lacks a portion of them. The table records 73,000 or so clones, roughly 94% of them present only once. Material: PBMCs. These receptors all come from a woman between 18 and 29 years old in good health and CMV-seropositive. Each CDR3 is given with its conserved first and last residue. Fields, in order: V gene, J gene, CDR3 protein.

V gene: TRBV10-2; J gene: TRBJ2-3; CDR3 protein: CASRAQGRNAQYF
V gene: TRBV7-9; J gene: TRBJ2-1; CDR3 protein: CAYRGRGNEQFF
V gene: TRBV11-2; J gene: TRBJ2-1; CDR3 protein: CASSLDLLADPPYEQFF
V gene: TRBV29-1; J gene: TRBJ1-4; CDR3 protein: CSVTRGGEKLFF
V gene: TRBV4-3; J gene: TRBJ2-1; CDR3 protein: CASSQDFASLGYNEQFF
V gene: TRBV5-1; J gene: TRBJ2-3; CDR3 protein: CASSLRLAGHDTQYF
V gene: TRBV4-2; J gene: TRBJ1-4; CDR3 protein: CASSQDSWIGDEKLFF
V gene: TRBV11-3; J gene: TRBJ1-4; CDR3 protein: CASSLVGYFGRQTTNEKLFF
V gene: TRBV7-8; J gene: TRBJ1-6; CDR3 protein: CASSPTWTGQQNSPLHF
V gene: TRBV7-7; J gene: TRBJ2-1; CDR3 protein: CASSLVGGDEQFF
V gene: TRBV2; J gene: TRBJ2-5; CDR3 protein: CASSVGQRETQYF
V gene: TRBV27; J gene: TRBJ1-6; CDR3 protein: CASGRLPGQGRASSYNSPLHF
V gene: TRBV18; J gene: TRBJ1-2; CDR3 protein: CASSLGTGPNYGYTF
V gene: TRBV15; J gene: TRBJ2-3; CDR3 protein: CATSRDLGSVGRDTQYF
V gene: TRBV5-1; J gene: TRBJ1-5; CDR3 protein: CASSYGTPSNQPQHF
V gene: TRBV2; J gene: TRBJ1-2; CDR3 protein: CASSGTAPEDYGYTF
V gene: TRBV5-6; J gene: TRBJ2-1; CDR3 protein: CASSLFGRWRKNEQFF
V gene: TRBV29-1; J gene: TRBJ2-1; CDR3 protein: CSVEEFQGLAGNNEQFF
V gene: TRBV29-1; J gene: TRBJ2-1; CDR3 protein: CSVGGEQSLGQFF
V gene: TRBV7-9; J gene: TRBJ2-3; CDR3 protein: CASSFSADTQYF
V gene: TRBV6-1; J gene: TRBJ2-1; CDR3 protein: CASRGAQVGSREQFF
V gene: TRBV4-2; J gene: TRBJ2-7; CDR3 protein: CASSQEVGTYEQYF
V gene: TRBV4-3; J gene: TRBJ2-7; CDR3 protein: CASSQGPGGLAYEQYF
V gene: TRBV28; J gene: TRBJ2-7; CDR3 protein: CASSLWFWGQRASYEQYF
V gene: TRBV11-2; J gene: TRBJ1-1; CDR3 protein: CASSPRGGRGTEAFF
V gene: TRBV6-5; J gene: TRBJ1-5; CDR3 protein: CASRKGQGNQPQHF
V gene: TRBV14; J gene: TRBJ2-7; CDR3 protein: CASSRGLAGRYEQYF
V gene: TRBV5-1; J gene: TRBJ2-2; CDR3 protein: CASSLSGGTGELFF
V gene: TRBV18; J gene: TRBJ1-5; CDR3 protein: CASSSATQGVSNQPQHF
V gene: TRBV6-5; J gene: TRBJ2-3; CDR3 protein: CASRAGTGVTDTQYF
V gene: TRBV6-5; J gene: TRBJ1-5; CDR3 protein: CASRRQGNQPQHF
V gene: TRBV13; J gene: TRBJ2-5; CDR3 protein: CASSSRDRVRETQYF
V gene: TRBV5-4; J gene: TRBJ2-5; CDR3 protein: CASSLRLAGGETQYF
V gene: TRBV27; J gene: TRBJ1-6; CDR3 protein: CASSLQTVRNSPLHF
V gene: TRBV28; J gene: TRBJ2-3; CDR3 protein: CASSPPQNTDTQYF
V gene: TRBV6-4; J gene: TRBJ2-2; CDR3 protein: CASSDSSIGELFF
V gene: TRBV27; J gene: TRBJ2-3; CDR3 protein: CASSPVGAGGLTDTQYF
V gene: TRBV5-4; J gene: TRBJ2-2; CDR3 protein: CASSSRTSGGLGGELFF
V gene: TRBV28; J gene: TRBJ1-4; CDR3 protein: CASSSDSGTGKGKLFF
V gene: TRBV2; J gene: TRBJ1-2; CDR3 protein: CASSQNYGYTF
V gene: TRBV6-5; J gene: TRBJ1-2; CDR3 protein: CASSYSTRQSRYGYTF
V gene: TRBV5-1; J gene: TRBJ1-4; CDR3 protein: CASSLNSGTNEKLFF
V gene: TRBV7-9; J gene: TRBJ1-2; CDR3 protein: CASSSGQGSNYGYTF
V gene: TRBV4-2; J gene: TRBJ1-1; CDR3 protein: CASSQDLNTEAFF
V gene: TRBV27; J gene: TRBJ1-5; CDR3 protein: CASSLTGTGVAWQPQHF
V gene: TRBV6-6; J gene: TRBJ2-7; CDR3 protein: CASSYFGQGAVEQYF
V gene: TRBV5-1; J gene: TRBJ2-5; CDR3 protein: CASSLGLAEFQETQYF
V gene: TRBV5-4; J gene: TRBJ1-2; CDR3 protein: CASSFGQGSYGYTF
V gene: TRBV7-9; J gene: TRBJ2-2; CDR3 protein: CASRPGQGVNTGELFF
V gene: TRBV28; J gene: TRBJ1-2; CDR3 protein: CASSFPARAGYTF
V gene: TRBV27; J gene: TRBJ1-6; CDR3 protein: CASSLTGPASPLHF
V gene: TRBV4-3; J gene: TRBJ2-5; CDR3 protein: CASSQDFTSGSETQYF
V gene: TRBV6-6; J gene: TRBJ1-4; CDR3 protein: CASSLGQGNEKLFF
V gene: TRBV9; J gene: TRBJ2-4; CDR3 protein: CASSVALAESGIQYF
V gene: TRBV7-9; J gene: TRBJ1-2; CDR3 protein: CASSRPGGVGYTF